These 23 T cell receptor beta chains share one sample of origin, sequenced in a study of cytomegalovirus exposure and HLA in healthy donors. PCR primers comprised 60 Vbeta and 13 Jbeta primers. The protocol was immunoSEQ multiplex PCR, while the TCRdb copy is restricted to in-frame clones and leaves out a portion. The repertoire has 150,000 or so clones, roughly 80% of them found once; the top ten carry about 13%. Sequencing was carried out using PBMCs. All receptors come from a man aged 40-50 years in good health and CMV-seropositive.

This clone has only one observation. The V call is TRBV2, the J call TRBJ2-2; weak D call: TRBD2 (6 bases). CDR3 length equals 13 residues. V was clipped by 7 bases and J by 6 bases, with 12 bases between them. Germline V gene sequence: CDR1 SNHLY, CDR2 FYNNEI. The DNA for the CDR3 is TGTGCCAGCAAACCGGGAGTCGCCGGGGAGCTGTTTTTT. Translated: CASKPGVAGELFF.

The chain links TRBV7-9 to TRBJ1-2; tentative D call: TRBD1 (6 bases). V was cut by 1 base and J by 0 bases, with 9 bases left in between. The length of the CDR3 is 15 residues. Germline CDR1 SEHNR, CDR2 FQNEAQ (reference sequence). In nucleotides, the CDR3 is TGTGCCAGCAGCTTAGTCGACAGGACTAACTATGGCTACACCTTC. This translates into CASSLVDRTNYGYTF. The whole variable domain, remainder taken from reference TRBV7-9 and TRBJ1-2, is DTGVSQNPRHKITKRGQNVTFRCDPISEHNRLYWYRQTLGQGPEFLTYFQNEAQLEKSRLLSDRFSAERPKGSFSTLEIQRTEQGDSAMYLCASSLVDRTNYGYTFGSGTRLTVV.

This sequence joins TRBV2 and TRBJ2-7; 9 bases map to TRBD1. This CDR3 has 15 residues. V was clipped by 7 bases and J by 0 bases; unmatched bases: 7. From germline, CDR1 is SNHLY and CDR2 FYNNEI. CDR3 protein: CASTSRTGASYEQYF. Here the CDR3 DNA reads TGTGCCAGCACCTCGAGGACAGGGGCCTCCTACGAGCAGTACTTC.

The CDR3 region is CASSIGQGATEAFF. CDR3 DNA: TGTGCCAGCTCCATCGGACAGGGAGCTACTGAAGCTTTCTTT. This chain connects TRBV18 to TRBJ1-1; 8 bases map to TRBD1. This CDR3 spans 14 amino acids. V was clipped by 6 bases and J by 5 bases; unmatched bases: 8. Germline values: CDR1 KGHSH, CDR2 LQKENI.

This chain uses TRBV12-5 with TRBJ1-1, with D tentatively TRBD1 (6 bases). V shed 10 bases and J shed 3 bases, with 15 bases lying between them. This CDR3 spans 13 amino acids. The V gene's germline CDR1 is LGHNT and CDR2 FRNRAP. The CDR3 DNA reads TGTGCTACCTCCAGACAGGATTACACTGAAGCTTTCTTT. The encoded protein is CATSRQDYTEAFF.

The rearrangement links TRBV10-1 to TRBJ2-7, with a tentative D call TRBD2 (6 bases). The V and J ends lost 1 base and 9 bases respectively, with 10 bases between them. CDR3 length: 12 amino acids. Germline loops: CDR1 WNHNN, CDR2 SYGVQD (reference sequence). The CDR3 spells CASSEWGVVQYF. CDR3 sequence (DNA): TGCGCCAGCAGTGAGTGGGGGGTAGTGCAGTACTTC.

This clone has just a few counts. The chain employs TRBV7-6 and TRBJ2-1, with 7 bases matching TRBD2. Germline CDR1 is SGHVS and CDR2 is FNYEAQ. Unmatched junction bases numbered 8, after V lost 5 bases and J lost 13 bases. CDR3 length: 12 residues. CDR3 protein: CASSAGTIPQFF. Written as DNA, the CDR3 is TGTGCCAGCAGCGCCGGGACTATCCCCCAGTTCTTC.

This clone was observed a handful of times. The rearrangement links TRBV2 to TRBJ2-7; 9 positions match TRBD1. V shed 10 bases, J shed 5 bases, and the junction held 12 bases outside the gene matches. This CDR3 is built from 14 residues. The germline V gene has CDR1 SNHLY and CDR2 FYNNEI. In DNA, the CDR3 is TGTGCCACTCAGCCTCCGGGACAGGGTAACGAGCAGTACTTC. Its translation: CATQPPGQGNEQYF.

CDR3 sequence (DNA): TGCGCCAGCAGCCCAGGGACAGCCAATGAAAAACTGTTTTTT. Amino acid sequence: CASSPGTANEKLFF. The chain carries TRBV5-1 and TRBJ1-4; TRBD1 aligns across 7 bases. The CDR3 runs 14 residues. The ends lost 4 bases at V and 5 bases at J; junction bases unmatched: 5. Germline CDR1 reads SGHRS; CDR2 reads YFSETQ.

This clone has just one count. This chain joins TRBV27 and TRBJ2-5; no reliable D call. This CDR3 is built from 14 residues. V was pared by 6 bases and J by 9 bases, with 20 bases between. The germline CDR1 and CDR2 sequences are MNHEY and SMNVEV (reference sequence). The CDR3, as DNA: TGTGCCAGCAGCCCTACTTCGAGCGAAACGGCCCAGTACTTC. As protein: CASSPTSSETAQYF.

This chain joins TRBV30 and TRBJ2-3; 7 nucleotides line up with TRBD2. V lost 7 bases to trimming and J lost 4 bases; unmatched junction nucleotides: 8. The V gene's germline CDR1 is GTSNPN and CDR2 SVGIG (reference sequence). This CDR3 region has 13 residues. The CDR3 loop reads CALNAAGADTQYF. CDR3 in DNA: TGTGCCTTAAATGCCGCGGGAGCAGATACGCAGTATTTT. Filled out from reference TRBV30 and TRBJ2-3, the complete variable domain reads SQTIHQWPATLVQPVGSPLSLECTVEGTSNPNLYWYRQAAGRGLQLLFYSVGIGQISSEVPQNLSASRPQDRQFILSSKKLLLSDSGFYLCALNAAGADTQYFGPGTRLTVL.

DNA of the CDR3: TGCAGCGTTGAAAGGAGCGGGGAGCTGTTTTTT. Protein product: CSVERSGELFF. This chain joins TRBV29-1 and TRBJ2-2; no clear D gene. V was clipped by 2 bases and J by 7 bases, with 5 bases between them. This CDR3 comprises 11 residues. Germline CDR1 is SQVTM and CDR2 is ANQGSEA.

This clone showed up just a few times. CDR3 DNA: TGTGCCAGCAACGACGCGGGAGGGCCCAATGAGCAGTTCTTC. Translated: CASNDAGGPNEQFF. The V call is TRBV5-6, the J call TRBJ2-1; 9 nucleotides match TRBD2. Germline-derived CDR1 and CDR2 are SGHDT and YYEEEE. With 6 bases clipped from V and 6 bases from J, the junction kept 7 bases outside the gene matches. The CDR3 is 14 residues long.

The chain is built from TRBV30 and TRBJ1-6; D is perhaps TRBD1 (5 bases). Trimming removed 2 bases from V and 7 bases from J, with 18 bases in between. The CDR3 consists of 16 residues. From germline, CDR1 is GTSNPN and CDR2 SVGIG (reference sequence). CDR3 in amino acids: CAWSWGLTVGNSPLHF. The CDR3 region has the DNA TGTGCCTGGAGTTGGGGACTGACGGTGGGGAATTCACCCCTCCACTTT.

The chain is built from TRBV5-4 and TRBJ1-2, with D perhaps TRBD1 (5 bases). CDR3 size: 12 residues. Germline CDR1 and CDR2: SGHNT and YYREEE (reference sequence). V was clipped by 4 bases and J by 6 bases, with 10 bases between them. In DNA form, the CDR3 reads TGTGCCAGCAGCATCAGGGAAGATGGCTACACCTTC. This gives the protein CASSIREDGYTF.

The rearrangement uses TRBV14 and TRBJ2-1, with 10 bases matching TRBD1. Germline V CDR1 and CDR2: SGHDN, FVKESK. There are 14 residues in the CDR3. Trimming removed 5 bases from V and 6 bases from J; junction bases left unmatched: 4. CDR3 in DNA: TGTGCCAGCAGCGATAGGGACAGGGGCAATGAGCAGTTCTTC. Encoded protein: CASSDRDRGNEQFF.

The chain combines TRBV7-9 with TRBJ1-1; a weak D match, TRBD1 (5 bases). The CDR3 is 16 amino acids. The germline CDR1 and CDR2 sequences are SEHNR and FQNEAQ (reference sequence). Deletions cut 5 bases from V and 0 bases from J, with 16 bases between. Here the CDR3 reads CASSLGTGTVNTEAFF. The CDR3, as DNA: TGTGCCAGCAGCCTTGGAACCGGGACTGTGAACACTGAAGCTTTCTTT.

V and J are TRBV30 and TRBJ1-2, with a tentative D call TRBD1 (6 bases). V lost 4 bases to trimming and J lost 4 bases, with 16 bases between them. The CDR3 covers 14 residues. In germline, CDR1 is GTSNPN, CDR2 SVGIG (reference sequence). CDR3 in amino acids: CAWNGQQGLYGYTF. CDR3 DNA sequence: TGTGCCTGGAACGGCCAGCAGGGGCTCTATGGCTACACCTTC.

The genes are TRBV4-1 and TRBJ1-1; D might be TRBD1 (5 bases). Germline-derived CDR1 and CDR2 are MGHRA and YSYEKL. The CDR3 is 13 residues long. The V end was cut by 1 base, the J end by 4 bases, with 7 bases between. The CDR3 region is CASSQGQGTEAFF. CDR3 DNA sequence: TGCGCCAGCAGCCAAGGTCAGGGCACTGAAGCTTTCTTT.

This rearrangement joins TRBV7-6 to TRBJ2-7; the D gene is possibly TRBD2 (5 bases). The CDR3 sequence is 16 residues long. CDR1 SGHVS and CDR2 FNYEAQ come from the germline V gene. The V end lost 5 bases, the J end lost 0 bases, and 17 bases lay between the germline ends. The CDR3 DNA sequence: TGTGCCAGCAGCCCCAACGGAGGCTCGAGCTCCTACGAGCAGTACTTC. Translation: CASSPNGGSSSYEQYF.

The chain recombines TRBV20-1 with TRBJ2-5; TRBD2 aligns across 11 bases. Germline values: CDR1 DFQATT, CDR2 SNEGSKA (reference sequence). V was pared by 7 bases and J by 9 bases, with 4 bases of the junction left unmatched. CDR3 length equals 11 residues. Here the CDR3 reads CSVAGGVAQYF. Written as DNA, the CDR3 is TGCAGTGTAGCGGGGGGGGTCGCCCAGTACTTC.

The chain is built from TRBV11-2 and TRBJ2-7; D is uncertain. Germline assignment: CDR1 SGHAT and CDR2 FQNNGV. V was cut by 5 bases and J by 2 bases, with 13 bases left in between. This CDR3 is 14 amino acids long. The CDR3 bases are TGTGCCAGCAGCCCAACCACACCAGCCTACGAGCAGTACTTC. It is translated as CASSPTTPAYEQYF.

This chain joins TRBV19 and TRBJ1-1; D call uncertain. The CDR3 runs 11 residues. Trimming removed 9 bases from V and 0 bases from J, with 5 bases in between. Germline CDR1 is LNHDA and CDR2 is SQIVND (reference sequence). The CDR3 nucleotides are TGTGCCAGCTACCTGAACACTGAAGCTTTCTTT. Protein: CASYLNTEAFF.